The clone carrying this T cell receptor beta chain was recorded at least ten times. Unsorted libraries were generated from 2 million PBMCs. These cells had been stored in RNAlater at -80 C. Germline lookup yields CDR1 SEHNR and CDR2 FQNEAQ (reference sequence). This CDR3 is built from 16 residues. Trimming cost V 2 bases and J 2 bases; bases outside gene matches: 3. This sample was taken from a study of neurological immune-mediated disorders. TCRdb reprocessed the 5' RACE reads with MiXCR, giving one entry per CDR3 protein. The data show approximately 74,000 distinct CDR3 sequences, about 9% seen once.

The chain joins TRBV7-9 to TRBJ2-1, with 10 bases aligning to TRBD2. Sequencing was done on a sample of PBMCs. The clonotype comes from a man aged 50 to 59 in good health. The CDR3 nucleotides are TGTGCCAGCAGCTTACTAGCGGGGGAACCCTACAATGAGCAGTTCTTC. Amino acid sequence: CASSLLAGEPYNEQFF.